Listed here are 6 T cell receptor beta chains from one sample, sequenced in a study of blood T cell repertoires in COVID-19. Using immunoSEQ multiplex PCR, the repertoire was profiled, and TCRdb retains in-frame clones only, with some absent. The table shows 85,000 to 130,000 clones, with roughly 90% occurring only once. The sample was peripheral blood. These receptors originate from a man between 65 and 85 years old with acute or convalescent COVID-19.

V and J are TRBV19 and TRBJ2-1; 14 bases fit TRBD2. V gave up 3 bases and J gave up 5 bases; unmatched junction bases: 12. The CDR3 totals 19 residues. Germline V gene lookup returns CDR1 LNHDA and CDR2 SQIVND (reference sequence). The DNA for the CDR3 is TGTGCCAGTAGTATGATTGGGACTAGCGGGAGTCTAAGGAACAATGAGCAGTTCTTC. Encoded protein: CASSMIGTSGSLRNNEQFF.

This chain joins TRBV18 and TRBJ2-2; 9 bases align to TRBD1. The CDR3 is made up of 15 amino acids. Germline values: CDR1 KGHSH, CDR2 LQKENI. Trimming cost V 6 bases and J 3 bases; bases outside gene matches: 5. This chain's CDR3 is CASSPRQGDTGELFF. The CDR3 DNA reads TGTGCCAGCTCTCCGCGACAGGGGGACACCGGGGAGCTGTTTTTT.

The V and J genes are TRBV3-1 (or the pseudogene TRBV3-2) and TRBJ2-7; D perhaps matches TRBD2 (6 bases). The CDR3 extends over 15 amino acids. The germline V gene encodes CDR1 LGHDT and CDR2 YNNKEL (reference sequence). Trimming pared 4 bases from V and 2 bases from J, leaving 15 bases between. CDR3 region: CASSPRDSRAYEQYF. The CDR3 DNA follows: TGTGCCAGCAGCCCCCGGGACTCCCGGGCCTACGAGCAGTACTTC.

Turning to this clone: Other nucleotide sequences from this sample produce the same CDR3. The rearrangement links TRBV6-5 to TRBJ1-5, with D tentatively TRBD1 (5 bases). V was shortened by 5 bases and J by 5 bases, with 10 bases between the two germline ends. Germline-derived CDR1 and CDR2 are MNHEY and SVGAGI. This CDR3 has 13 amino acids. CDR3 residues: CASSQGFYQPQHF. For the CDR3, the DNA is TGTGCCAGCAGTCAGGGTTTTTATCAGCCCCAGCATTTT.

The chain links TRBV27 to TRBJ2-7; 7 nucleotides agree with TRBD1. With 6 bases clipped from V and 3 bases from J, the junction kept 11 bases outside the gene matches. Per germline, CDR1 MNHEY and CDR2 SMNVEV (reference sequence). The CDR3 has 15 amino acids. CDR3 nucleotides: TGTGCCAGCAGCCCAAGACAGGGAACTCTCTACGAGCAGTACTTC. The encoded protein is CASSPRQGTLYEQYF.

The gene calls are TRBV4-2 and TRBJ1-3; unclear D gene. The ends were cut back, 1 base at V and 4 bases at J, with 2 bases in the middle. Germline V gives CDR1 LGHNA, CDR2 YNFKEQ. The CDR3 runs to 12 residues. This CDR3 reads CASSQAGNTIYF. CDR3 DNA: TGTGCCAGCAGCCAAGCAGGAAACACCATATATTTT.